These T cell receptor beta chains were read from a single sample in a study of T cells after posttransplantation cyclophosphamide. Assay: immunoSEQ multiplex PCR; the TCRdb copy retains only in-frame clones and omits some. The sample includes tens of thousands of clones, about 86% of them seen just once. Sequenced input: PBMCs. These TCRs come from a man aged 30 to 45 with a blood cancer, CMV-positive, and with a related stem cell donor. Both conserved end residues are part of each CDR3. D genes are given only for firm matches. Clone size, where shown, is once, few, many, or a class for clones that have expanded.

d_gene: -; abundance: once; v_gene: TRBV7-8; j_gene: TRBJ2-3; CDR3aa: CASSLLPADTQYF; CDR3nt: TGTGCCAGCAGCCTACTCCCGGCAGATACGCAGTATTTT
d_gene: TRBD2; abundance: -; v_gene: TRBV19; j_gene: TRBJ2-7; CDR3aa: CASSMLAGGRHEQYF; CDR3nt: TGTGCCAGTAGTATGCTAGCGGGAGGTCGGCACGAGCAGTACTTC
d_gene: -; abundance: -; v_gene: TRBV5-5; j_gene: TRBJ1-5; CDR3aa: CASSLAGWDNQPQHF; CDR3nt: TGTGCCAGCAGCTTGGCGGGGTGGGACAATCAGCCCCAGCATTTT
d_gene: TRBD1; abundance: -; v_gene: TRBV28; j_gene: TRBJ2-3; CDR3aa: CASSYRGSTDTQYF; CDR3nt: TGTGCCAGCAGTTACAGGGGCTCCACAGATACGCAGTATTTT
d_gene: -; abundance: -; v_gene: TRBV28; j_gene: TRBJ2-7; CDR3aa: CASSLRRGRPYEQYF; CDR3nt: TGTGCCAGCAGTTTAAGACGGGGGAGGCCCTACGAGCAGTACTTC
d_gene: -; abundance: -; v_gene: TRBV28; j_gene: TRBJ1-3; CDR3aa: CASSSHRVGNTIYF; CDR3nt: TGTGCCAGCAGTTCCCACAGGGTTGGAAACACCATATATTTT
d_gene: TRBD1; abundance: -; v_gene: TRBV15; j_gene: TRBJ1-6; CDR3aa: CATSSPGQGQNSPLHF; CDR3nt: TGTGCCACCAGCAGTCCCGGACAGGGCCAAAATTCACCCCTCCACTTT
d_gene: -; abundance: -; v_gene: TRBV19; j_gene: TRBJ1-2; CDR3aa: CASSPSYGAYYGYTF; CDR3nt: TGTGCCAGTAGTCCGAGTTATGGGGCCTACTATGGCTACACCTTC
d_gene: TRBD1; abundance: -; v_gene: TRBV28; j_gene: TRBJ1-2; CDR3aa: CASSPAMGQGALPAF; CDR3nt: TGTGCCAGCAGCCCCGCTATGGGACAGGGGGCTCTTCCCGCCTTC
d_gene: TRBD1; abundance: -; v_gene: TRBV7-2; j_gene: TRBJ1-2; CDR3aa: CASSLNLGTGGYGYTF; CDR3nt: TGTGCCAGCAGCTTAAACCTCGGGACAGGAGGATATGGCTACACCTTC
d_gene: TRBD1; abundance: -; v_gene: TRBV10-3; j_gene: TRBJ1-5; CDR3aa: CAISGGQGALGNQPQHF; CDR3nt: TGTGCCATCAGTGGGGGACAGGGGGCTTTGGGCAATCAGCCCCAGCATTTT
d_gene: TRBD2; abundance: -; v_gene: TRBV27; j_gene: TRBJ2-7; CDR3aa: CASSFDGRYEQYF; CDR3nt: TGTGCCAGCAGTTTCGACGGGAGGTACGAGCAGTACTTC
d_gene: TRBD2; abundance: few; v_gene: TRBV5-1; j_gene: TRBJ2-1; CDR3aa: CASSLSGRERSNEQFF; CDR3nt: TGCGCCAGCAGCTTGAGCGGGCGGGAGCGAAGCAATGAGCAGTTCTTC
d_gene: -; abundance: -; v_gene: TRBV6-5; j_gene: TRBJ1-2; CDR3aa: CASSRDGGRGYTF; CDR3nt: TGTGCCAGCAGTCGGGACGGGGGGCGAGGCTACACCTTC
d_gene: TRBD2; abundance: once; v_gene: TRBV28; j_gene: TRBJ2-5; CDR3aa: CASLREGGTLVRYQETQYF; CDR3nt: TGTGCCAGCCTCCGGGAGGGGGGGACCCTTGTCCGGTACCAAGAGACCCAGTACTTC
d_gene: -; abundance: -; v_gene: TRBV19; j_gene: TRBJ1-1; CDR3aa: CASSSNSHTEAFF; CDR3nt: TGTGCCAGTAGTTCGAACAGCCACACTGAAGCTTTCTTT
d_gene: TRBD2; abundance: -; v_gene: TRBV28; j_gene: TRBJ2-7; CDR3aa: CASSFLAGGGPYEQYF; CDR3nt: TGTGCCAGCAGTTTTCTAGCGGGAGGAGGCCCCTACGAGCAGTACTTC
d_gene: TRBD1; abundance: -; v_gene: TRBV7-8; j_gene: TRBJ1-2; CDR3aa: CASSPRTGALYYGYTF; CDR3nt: TGTGCCAGCAGCCCCCGGACAGGGGCGTTATACTATGGCTACACCTTC
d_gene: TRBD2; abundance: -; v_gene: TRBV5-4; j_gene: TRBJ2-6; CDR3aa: CASSLLAGGIIKSGANVLTF; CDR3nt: TGTGCCAGCAGCCTCCTAGCGGGAGGGATCATAAAATCTGGGGCCAACGTCCTGACTTTC
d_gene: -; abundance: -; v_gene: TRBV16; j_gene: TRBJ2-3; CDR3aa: CASSQSFGSAASVDTQYF; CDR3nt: TGTGCCAGCAGCCAATCCTTCGGAAGCGCTGCTTCTGTAGATACGCAGTATTTT
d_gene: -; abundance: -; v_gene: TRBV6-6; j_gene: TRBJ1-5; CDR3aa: CASSYLNQPQHF; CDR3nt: TGTGCCAGCAGTTACCTCAATCAGCCCCAGCATTTT
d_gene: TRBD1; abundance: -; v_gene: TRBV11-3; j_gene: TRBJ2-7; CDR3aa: CASSVGRDSPYEQYF; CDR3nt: TGTGCCAGCAGCGTAGGCCGGGACAGCCCCTACGAGCAGTACTTC
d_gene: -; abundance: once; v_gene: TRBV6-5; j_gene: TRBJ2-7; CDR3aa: CASSPRKTGEGQYF; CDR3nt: TGTGCCAGCAGCCCGAGGAAGACAGGGGAGGGACAGTACTTC
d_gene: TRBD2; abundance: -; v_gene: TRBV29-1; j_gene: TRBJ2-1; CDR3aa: CSVQIAGLSYNEQFF; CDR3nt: TGCAGCGTTCAAATAGCGGGGCTCTCCTACAATGAGCAGTTCTTC
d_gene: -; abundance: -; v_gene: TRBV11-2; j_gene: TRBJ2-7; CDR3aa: CASSRLPGSYEQYF; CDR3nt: TGTGCCAGCAGCCGCCTACCGGGCTCCTACGAGCAGTACTTC
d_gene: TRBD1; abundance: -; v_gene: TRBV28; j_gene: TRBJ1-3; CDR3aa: CASSPAGTGNGNTIYF; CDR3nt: TGTGCCAGCAGCCCCGCCGGGACAGGGAACGGAAACACCATATATTTT
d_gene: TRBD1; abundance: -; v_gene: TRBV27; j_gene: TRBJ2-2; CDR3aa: CASSMRTGGINTGELFF; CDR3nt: TGTGCCAGCAGTATGCGGACAGGGGGGATTAACACCGGGGAGCTGTTTTTT
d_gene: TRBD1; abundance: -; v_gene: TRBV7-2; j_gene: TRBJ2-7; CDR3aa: CASSLEQGATYEQYF; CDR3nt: TGTGCCAGCAGCTTAGAACAGGGGGCTACCTACGAGCAGTACTTC
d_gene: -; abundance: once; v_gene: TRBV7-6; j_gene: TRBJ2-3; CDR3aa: CASSLAGQSTDTQYF; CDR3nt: TGTGCCAGCAGCTTAGCGGGGCAGTCAACTGATACGCAGTATTTT
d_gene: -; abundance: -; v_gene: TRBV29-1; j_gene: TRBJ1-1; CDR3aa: CSVEKTLARYDEAFF; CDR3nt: TGCAGCGTTGAAAAGACGTTAGCAAGGTACGACGAAGCTTTCTTT
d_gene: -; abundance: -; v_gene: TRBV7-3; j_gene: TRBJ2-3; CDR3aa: CASSLHPGMDTQYF; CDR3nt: TGTGCCAGCAGCTTACATCCGGGAATGGATACGCAGTATTTT
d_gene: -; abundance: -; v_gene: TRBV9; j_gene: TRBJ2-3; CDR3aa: CASSASSTDTQYF; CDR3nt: TGTGCCAGCAGCGCCTCTAGCACAGATACGCAGTATTTT
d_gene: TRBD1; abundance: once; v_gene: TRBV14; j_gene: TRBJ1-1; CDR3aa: CASSRLQGAGDTEAFF; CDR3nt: TGTGCCAGCAGCCGCTTACAGGGGGCGGGGGACACTGAAGCTTTCTTT
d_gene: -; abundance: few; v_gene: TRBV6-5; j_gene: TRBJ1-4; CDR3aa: CASSYSGGTNEKLFF; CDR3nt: TGTGCCAGCAGTTACAGTGGGGGGACTAATGAAAAACTGTTTTTT
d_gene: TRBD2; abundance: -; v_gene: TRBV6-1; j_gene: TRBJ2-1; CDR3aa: CASREGLAGNNEQFF; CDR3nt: TGTGCCAGCAGGGAGGGACTAGCGGGAAACAATGAGCAGTTCTTC
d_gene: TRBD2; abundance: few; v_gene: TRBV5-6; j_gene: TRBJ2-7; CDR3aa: CASSLLAGDYEQYF; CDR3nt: TGTGCCAGCAGCTTGCTAGCGGGAGACTACGAGCAGTACTTC
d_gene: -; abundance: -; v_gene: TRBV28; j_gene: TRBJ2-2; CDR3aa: CASTRGILDTGELFF; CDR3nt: TGTGCCAGCACTAGGGGAATATTGGACACCGGGGAGCTGTTTTTT
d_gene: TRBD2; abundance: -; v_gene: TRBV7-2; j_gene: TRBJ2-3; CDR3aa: CASSFFSGGREDTQYF; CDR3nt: TGTGCCAGCAGCTTTTTTAGCGGGGGACGAGAGGATACGCAGTATTTT
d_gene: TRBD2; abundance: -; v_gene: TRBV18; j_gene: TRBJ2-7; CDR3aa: CASSPGTSNYEQYF; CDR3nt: TGTGCCAGCTCTCCCGGGACTAGCAACTACGAGCAGTACTTC
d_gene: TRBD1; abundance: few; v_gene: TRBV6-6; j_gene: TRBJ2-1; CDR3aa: CASSYLDREQFF; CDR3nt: TGTGCCAGCAGTTACCTGGACAGGGAGCAGTTCTTC
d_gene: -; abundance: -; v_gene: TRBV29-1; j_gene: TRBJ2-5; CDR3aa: CSVSRTPKETQYF; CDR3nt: TGCAGCGTGTCGAGGACACCCAAAGAGACCCAGTACTTC
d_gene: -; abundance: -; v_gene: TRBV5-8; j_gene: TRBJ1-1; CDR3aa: CARDGRGAFF; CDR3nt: TGTGCCAGAGACGGACGGGGAGCTTTCTTT
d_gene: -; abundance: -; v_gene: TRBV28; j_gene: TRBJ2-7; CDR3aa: CASSSSLRGLRYEQYF; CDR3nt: TGTGCCAGCAGTTCATCGCTCAGGGGCCTCCGCTACGAGCAGTACTTC
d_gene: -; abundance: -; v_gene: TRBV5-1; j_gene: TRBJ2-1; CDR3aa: CASSLALLATYNEQFF; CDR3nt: TGCGCCAGCAGCTTGGCCCTACTAGCCACCTACAATGAGCAGTTCTTC
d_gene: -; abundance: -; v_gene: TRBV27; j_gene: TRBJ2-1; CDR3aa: CASSLSGEWNEQFF; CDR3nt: TGTGCCAGCAGTTTATCCGGGGAGTGGAATGAGCAGTTCTTC
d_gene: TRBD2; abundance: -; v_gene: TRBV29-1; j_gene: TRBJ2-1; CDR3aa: CSVKAGGRDNEQFF; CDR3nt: TGCAGCGTCAAAGCGGGAGGGCGCGACAATGAGCAGTTCTTC
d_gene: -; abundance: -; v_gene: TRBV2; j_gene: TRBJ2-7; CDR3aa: CASRLVGGGDRREQYF; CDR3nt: TGTGCCAGCCGCCTCGTAGGGGGGGGTGATCGTAGGGAGCAGTACTTC
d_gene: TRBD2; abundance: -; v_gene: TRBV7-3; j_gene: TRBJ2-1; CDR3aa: CASSSRLAELNNEQFF; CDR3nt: TGTGCCAGCAGCTCCAGACTAGCGGAGCTGAACAATGAGCAGTTCTTC
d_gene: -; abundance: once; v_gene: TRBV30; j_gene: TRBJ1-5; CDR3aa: CAWTMDSQQPQHF; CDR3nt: TGTGCCTGGACCATGGACTCCCAACAGCCCCAGCATTTT
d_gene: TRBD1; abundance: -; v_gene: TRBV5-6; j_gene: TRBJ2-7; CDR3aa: CASSFTGTDLYEQYF; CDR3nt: TGTGCCAGCAGCTTCACCGGGACAGACCTCTACGAGCAGTACTTC
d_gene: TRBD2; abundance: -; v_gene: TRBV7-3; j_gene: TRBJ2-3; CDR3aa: CASSSQATSGRYTQYF; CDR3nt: TGTGCCAGCAGCTCCCAGGCGACTAGCGGGAGATATACGCAGTATTTT
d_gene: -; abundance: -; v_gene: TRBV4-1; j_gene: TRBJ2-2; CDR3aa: CASSQGTTNTGELFF; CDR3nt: TGCGCCAGCAGCCAAGGGACAACGAACACCGGGGAGCTGTTTTTT
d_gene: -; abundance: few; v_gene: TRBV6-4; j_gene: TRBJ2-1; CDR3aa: CASSYPSGGCEQFF; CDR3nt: TGTGCCAGCAGTTATCCCTCGGGGGGCTGTGAGCAGTTCTTC
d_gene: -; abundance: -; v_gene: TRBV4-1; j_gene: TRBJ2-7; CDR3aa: CASSPHRDTVLYEQYF; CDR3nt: TGCGCCAGCAGCCCGCATCGGGACACCGTCCTCTACGAGCAGTACTTC
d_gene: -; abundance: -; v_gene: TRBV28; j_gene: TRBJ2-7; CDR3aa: CASSLAPPSSYEQYF; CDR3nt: TGTGCCAGCAGTTTAGCCCCCCCGAGCTCCTACGAGCAGTACTTC
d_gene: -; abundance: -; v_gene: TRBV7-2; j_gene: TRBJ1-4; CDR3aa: CASSSQSYEKLFF; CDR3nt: TGTGCCAGCAGCTCGCAGTCTTATGAAAAACTGTTTTTT
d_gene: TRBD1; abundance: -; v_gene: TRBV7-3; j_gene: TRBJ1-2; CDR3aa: CASSLGQGDGYTF; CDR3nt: TGTGCCAGCAGCCTAGGACAGGGCGATGGCTACACCTTC